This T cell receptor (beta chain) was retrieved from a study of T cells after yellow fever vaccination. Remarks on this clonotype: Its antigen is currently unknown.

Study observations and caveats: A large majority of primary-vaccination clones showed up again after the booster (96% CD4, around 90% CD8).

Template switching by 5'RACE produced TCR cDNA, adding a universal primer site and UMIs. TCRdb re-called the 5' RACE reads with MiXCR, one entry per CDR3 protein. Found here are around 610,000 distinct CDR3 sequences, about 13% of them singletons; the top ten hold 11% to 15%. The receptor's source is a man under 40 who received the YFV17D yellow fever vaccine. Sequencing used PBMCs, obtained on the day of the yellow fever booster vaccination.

The CDR3: CASRTSGVSSYEQYF. As DNA, the CDR3 is TGTGCCAGCAGGACGTCAGGAGTCAGCTCCTACGAGCAGTACTTC. This chain uses TRBV28 with TRBJ2-7; D call uncertain. Trimming removed 6 bases at V and 0 bases at J, with 15 bases between. CDR1 is MDHEN and CDR2 is SYDVKM in the germline V gene. The CDR3 extends over 15 amino acids. Full variable domain (remainder filled in from reference TRBV28 and TRBJ2-7): DVKVTQSSRYLVKRTGEKVFLECVQDMDHENMFWYRQDPGLGLRLIYFSYDVKMKEKGDIPEGYSVSREKKERFSLILESASTNQTSMYLCASRTSGVSSYEQYFGPGTRLTVT.